This TCR beta chain was sequenced during a study of cytomegalovirus exposure and HLA in healthy donors. This PCR relied on a set of 60 Vbeta primers and 13 Jbeta primers. Repertoires were generated with immunoSEQ multiplex PCR, while TCRdb's copy carries only in-frame clones and drops some. The profile covers under 200,000 clones, with approximately 82% appearing a single time and 8.5% taken by the ten largest. These donors, healthy bone marrow donors, were studied. Donors were ostensibly healthy at sampling, although undocumented immune exposures were probable. Whole-study results and caveats: Over 15,000 TCR beta sequences were associated with HLA alleles at 0.05 false discovery rate in a later analysis.

This clone was recorded once. What it recognizes is unknown. Between the trimmed V and J ends, which lost 5 bases and 4 bases, there was a span of 14 bases. Per the germline V gene, CDR1 is SGHVS and CDR2 is FNYEAQ. This CDR3 is 14 amino acids long. The gene calls are TRBV7-6 and TRBJ2-5; D is possibly TRBD1 (6 bases). The TCR originated in a male donor in good health and CMV-seropositive. Sample: PBMCs. The chain's CDR3 is CASSLQGAGETQYF. CDR3 nucleotide sequence: TGTGCCAGCAGCCTACAGGGAGCCGGAGAGACCCAGTACTTC.